The 9 T cell receptor beta chains below were found in one sample sequenced in a study of blood T cell repertoires in COVID-19. The protocol was immunoSEQ multiplex PCR, while the TCRdb copy is restricted to in-frame clones and leaves out a portion. The sample holds about 64,000 clones, around nine tenths seen once. Material for sequencing was peripheral blood. These receptors all come from a man between 65 and 85 years old with acute or convalescent COVID-19.

The gene calls are TRBV5-1 and TRBJ1-5; 7 nucleotides line up with TRBD1. This CDR3 spans 15 amino acids. Per the germline V gene, CDR1 is SGHRS and CDR2 is YFSETQ. The J segment lost 1 base and the V segment lost 4 bases, leaving 5 bases of the junction unmatched. The CDR3 reads CASSTQGGSNQPQHF. CDR3 nucleotide sequence: TGCGCCAGCAGCACCCAGGGGGGAAGCAATCAGCCCCAGCATTTT.

This clone appeared once. The rearrangement links TRBV18 to TRBJ2-7; 8 bases map to TRBD2. The CDR3 runs 15 residues. V dropped 5 bases and J dropped 5; count of bases not matched to a gene: 11. Per the germline V gene, CDR1 is KGHSH and CDR2 is LQKENI. This chain's CDR3 is CASSVYAGGGDEQYF. CDR3 DNA: TGTGCCAGCTCAGTATATGCGGGGGGAGGCGACGAGCAGTACTTC.

V is TRBV19 and J is TRBJ2-5; the match to TRBD2 covers 10 bases. The CDR3 has 16 amino acids. Germline V gene sequence: CDR1 LNHDA, CDR2 SQIVND (reference sequence). Trimming took 5 bases from V and 5 from J; bases not matched to a gene: 11. CDR3: CASSLPSGGIRETQYF. DNA for the CDR3: TGTGCCAGTAGTCTTCCTAGCGGGGGTATTCGGGAGACCCAGTACTTC.

This chain uses TRBV5-8 with TRBJ1-6; TRBD1 is a possible D gene (5 bases). Germline loops: CDR1 SGHTS, CDR2 YDEGEE. V lost 4 bases to trimming and J lost 4 bases, with 12 bases between them. The CDR3 has 15 residues. The CDR3 bases are TGTGCCAGCAGCGCGACAGCGGGTTATAATTCACCCCTCCACTTT. Residues: CASSATAGYNSPLHF.

The rearrangement joins TRBV14 to TRBJ1-6; D perhaps matches TRBD1 (6 bases). CDR1 and CDR2 from the germline V gene are SGHDN and FVKESK. Trimming pared 0 bases from V and 8 bases from J, leaving 14 bases between. This CDR3 region has 16 residues. In DNA, the CDR3 is TGTGCCAGCAGCCAAGATCTCGTCAGGGGTTATTCACCCCTCCACTTT. Its translation: CASSQDLVRGYSPLHF.

This rearrangement joins TRBV5-8 to TRBJ1-5; 9 bases map to TRBD1. The CDR3 covers 16 residues. The ends lost 6 bases at V and 2 bases at J; junction bases unmatched: 9. CDR1 is SGHTS and CDR2 is YDEGEE in the germline V gene. The DNA of the CDR3 is TGTGCCAGCAAGGAATTTTGGGACAGGGGCAATCAGCCCCAGCATTTT. This encodes CASKEFWDRGNQPQHF.

The chain uses TRBV28 and TRBJ2-7, with D perhaps TRBD1 (6 bases). The V gene's germline CDR1 is MDHEN and CDR2 SYDVKM. The CDR3 loop spans 14 amino acids. Trimming pared 5 bases from V and 2 bases from J, leaving 13 bases between. CDR3 sequence reads: CASSTPTGAYEQYF. The CDR3 nucleotides read TGTGCCAGCAGTACTCCGACAGGTGCCTACGAGCAGTACTTC.

A single count supports this clone. V is TRBV30 and J is TRBJ1-1; possible D gene TRBD1, 6 bases. The germline gives CDR1 GTSNPN, CDR2 SVGIG (reference sequence). V was cut by 3 bases and J by 1 base, with 12 bases left in between. The CDR3 loop spans 14 amino acids. The CDR3, as DNA: TGTGCCTGGAGCCCCGGGACATCGAACACTGAAGCTTTCTTT. It is translated as CAWSPGTSNTEAFF.

J is TRBJ2-3 and V is TRBV7-9; 8 nucleotides align to TRBD2. CDR1 and CDR2 (germline): SEHNR, FQNEAQ (reference sequence). J lost 5 bases, V lost 5 bases, and 15 bases had no gene match. The CDR3 extends over 17 amino acids. The chain's CDR3 is CASSPTRGGARIDTQYF. As DNA, the CDR3 is TGTGCCAGCAGCCCAACTCGGGGGGGCGCGAGAATAGATACGCAGTATTTT.